A single T cell receptor beta chain is shown here with its context. The sample originates from a study of cytomegalovirus exposure and HLA in healthy donors. Study-wide context: From HLA-typed donors, an early data release held around 85 million unique TCRs.

PCR employed 60 Vbeta and 13 Jbeta primers. The table came from immunoSEQ multiplex PCR; TCRdb's copy has only in-frame clones and leaves some out. This listing includes some 76,000 clones. The receptor comes from a boy between 10 and 17 years old in good health and CMV-seronegative. Sequencing was performed on PBMCs.

The CDR3 nucleotides read TGTGCCAGCTCACCACAGAATACAGGGATGAGTGGCCATGAGCAGTTCTTC. Its translation is CASSPQNTGMSGHEQFF. J is TRBJ2-1 and V is TRBV18; tentative D call: TRBD1 (6 bases). Germline loops: CDR1 KGHSH, CDR2 LQKENI. Trimming took off 1 base at V and 8 bases at J, with 21 bases between the two ends. CDR3 length: 17 amino acids. The full variable domain, rest sourced from reference TRBV18 and TRBJ2-1, is NAGVMQNPRHLVRRRGQEARLRCSPMKGHSHVYWYRQLPEEGLKFMVYLQKENIIDESGMPKERFSAEFPKEGPSILRIQQVVRGDSAAYFCASSPQNTGMSGHEQFFGPGTRLTVL.